This is a list of T cell receptor beta chains from one sample in a study of shared clonotypes between healthy human individuals. Profiling relied on immunoSEQ multiplex PCR, and the TCRdb table lists in-frame clones only, not all of them. The sample records about 590,000 clones, roughly 96% being singletons. The specimen sequenced was naive CD8+ T cells sorted from blood. The receptors stem from a woman aged 30 to 39 in good health. Both conserved end residues are part of each CDR3. A D gene is named only where the DNA matches it firmly. For some rows the clone size is stated as once, few or many, or as a class when expanded; others skip it.

TRBJ1-5	TRBD1	TRBV7-8	-	CASSPRHRGINQPQHF	TGTGCCAGCAGCCCGCGCCACAGGGGGATCAATCAGCCCCAGCATTTT
TRBJ2-5	TRBD2	TRBV27	-	CASSPLAGGPRETQYF	TGTGCCAGCAGTCCCTTGGCGGGAGGGCCGAGAGAGACCCAGTACTTC
TRBJ2-7	-	TRBV7-6	-	CASSPRKRPASYEQYF	TGTGCCAGCAGCCCCCGGAAGAGGCCAGCCAGCTACGAGCAGTACTTC
TRBJ2-7	-	TRBV27	-	CASSFSPTRYEQYF	TGTGCCAGCAGTTTCTCCCCGACGCGCTACGAGCAGTACTTC
TRBJ1-5	-	TRBV6-6	-	CASSYPEGQPQHF	TGTGCCAGCAGTTACCCGGAGGGTCAGCCCCAGCATTTT
TRBJ1-2	TRBD1	TRBV7-3	-	CASSPAGQIYGYTF	TGTGCCAGCAGCCCAGCGGGACAGATCTATGGCTACACCTTC
TRBJ2-7	TRBD1	TRBV27	-	CASSLGQHYEQYF	TGTGCCAGCAGTTTGGGACAGCACTACGAGCAGTACTTC
TRBJ2-7	-	TRBV5-6	-	CASSRVDRYYEQYF	TGTGCCAGCAGCCGAGTCGACAGGTACTACGAGCAGTACTTC
TRBJ2-2	-	TRBV2	-	CASTQRDSANTGELFF	TGTGCCAGCACCCAAAGGGACTCGGCGAACACCGGGGAGCTGTTTTTT
TRBJ2-2	-	TRBV27	-	CASSLEFGAGTGELFF	TGTGCCAGCAGTTTAGAGTTCGGCGCGGGCACCGGGGAGCTGTTTTTT
TRBJ2-2	-	TRBV21-1	-	CASKAGEVAGTGELFF	TGTGCCAGCAAGGCTGGAGAGGTAGCGGGTACCGGGGAGCTGTTTTTT
TRBJ2-1	TRBD2	TRBV20-1	-	CSAGLGNEQFF	TGCAGTGCTGGACTAGGGAATGAGCAGTTCTTC
TRBJ1-1	-	TRBV10-1	-	CASSAGHGNTEAFF	TGCGCCAGCAGTGCCGGACATGGGAACACTGAAGCTTTCTTT
TRBJ2-1	-	TRBV7-8	once	CASSLVAHFNEQFF	TGTGCCAGCAGCTTAGTTGCCCACTTTAATGAGCAGTTCTTC
TRBJ1-6	-	TRBV27	-	CASSLSFGGGYSPLHF	TGTGCCAGCAGTTTATCGTTCGGGGGGGGGTATTCACCCCTCCACTTT
TRBJ2-3	-	TRBV7-8	-	CASSYLYTTSTDTQYF	TGTGCCAGCAGTTACTTATACACTACTAGCACAGATACGCAGTATTTT
TRBJ2-7	TRBD2	TRBV2	few	CASKGSGTTTYEQYF	TGTGCCAGCAAAGGCAGCGGGACGACTACCTACGAGCAGTACTTC
TRBJ2-1	TRBD2	TRBV4-2	-	CASSQDPLAGSSYNEQFF	TGTGCCAGCAGCCAAGATCCGCTAGCGGGGTCGTCCTACAATGAGCAGTTCTTC
TRBJ2-7	TRBD2	TRBV6-5	-	CASSATATSTYEQYF	TGTGCCAGCAGTGCCACAGCGACTAGCACGTACGAGCAGTACTTC
TRBJ2-7	TRBD2	TRBV6-1	-	CASSEPPEAGLLSYEQYF	TGTGCCAGCAGTGAACCCCCTGAGGCGGGACTACTCTCCTACGAGCAGTACTTC
TRBJ2-1	TRBD2	TRBV4-2	-	CASSHLAGGQNEQFF	TGTGCCAGCAGCCACCTAGCGGGAGGCCAGAATGAGCAGTTCTTC
TRBJ2-7	-	TRBV6-6	-	CASSLVGAAYEQYF	TGTGCCAGCAGTTTAGTTGGTGCGGCCTACGAGCAGTACTTC
TRBJ2-1	TRBD2	TRBV4-1	-	CASSLPPLRDYRDGRYNEQFF	TGCGCCAGCAGCCTTCCTCCGCTCCGGGACTATCGAGACGGCCGTTACAATGAGCAGTTCTTC
TRBJ2-7	TRBD1	TRBV5-6	-	CASTTGTGGYTEQYF	TGTGCCAGCACCACGGGGACAGGGGGGTACACCGAGCAGTACTTC
TRBJ2-5	TRBD2	TRBV5-3	once	CARSEGGVQRETQYF	TGTGCCAGAAGCGAGGGAGGGGTGCAGCGCGAGACCCAGTACTTC
TRBJ1-1	-	TRBV5-1	-	CASRLGQGKNTEAFF	TGCGCCAGCAGACTTGGGCAGGGTAAAAACACTGAAGCTTTCTTT
TRBJ1-2	-	TRBV2	-	CASTNRGEKGYTF	TGTGCCAGCACTAACAGAGGGGAGAAGGGCTACACCTTC
TRBJ2-1	-	TRBV5-6	once	CASSLAHSFVDNEQFF	TGTGCCAGCAGCTTGGCCCACTCCTTTGTCGACAATGAGCAGTTCTTC
TRBJ2-2	-	TRBV19	-	CASKAGHTGELFF	TGTGCCAGTAAGGCAGGACACACCGGGGAGCTGTTTTTT
TRBJ2-7	TRBD1	TRBV7-9	-	CASSLALGQGHEQYF	TGTGCCAGCAGCTTAGCGCTGGGACAGGGCCACGAGCAGTACTTC
TRBJ1-5	-	TRBV5-6	-	CASSLMADNQPQHF	TGTGCCAGCAGCTTGATGGCAGACAATCAGCCCCAGCATTTT
TRBJ2-7	TRBD1	TRBV2	-	CASSNRDRVYEQYF	TGTGCCAGCAGTAACCGGGACAGGGTCTACGAGCAGTACTTC
TRBJ2-1	TRBD2	TRBV28	-	CASSLAGANNEQFF	TGTGCCAGCAGTTTAGCGGGAGCAAACAATGAGCAGTTCTTC
TRBJ2-2	-	TRBV28	once	CASSFRAAGELFF	TGTGCCAGCAGTTTCAGGGCCGCCGGGGAGCTGTTTTTT
TRBJ1-2	TRBD1	TRBV5-1	-	CASSPKQGSHGYTF	TGCGCCAGCAGCCCGAAACAGGGGTCCCATGGCTACACCTTC
TRBJ2-2	-	TRBV4-1	-	CASSQDWETGELFF	TGCGCCAGCAGCCAAGATTGGGAGACCGGGGAGCTGTTTTTT
TRBJ2-6	-	TRBV27	-	CASSLAGANVLTF	TGTGCCAGCAGTTTAGCTGGGGCCAACGTCCTGACTTTC
TRBJ2-7	TRBD2	TRBV19	once	CASSGTSGQYEQYF	TGTGCCAGTAGCGGGACTAGCGGGCAATACGAGCAGTACTTC
TRBJ2-5	-	TRBV7-9	-	CASSEQNQETQYF	TGTGCCAGCAGCGAACAGAACCAAGAGACCCAGTACTTC
TRBJ2-7	-	TRBV28	-	CASSLGKRVPAYEQYF	TGTGCCAGCAGTCTAGGGAAGCGGGTCCCCGCCTACGAGCAGTACTTC
TRBJ2-7	-	TRBV6-5	-	CASRTGTPNEQYF	TGTGCCAGCAGGACCGGGACACCCAACGAGCAGTACTTC
TRBJ2-7	TRBD2	TRBV29-1	-	CSVEDMGLAGGRRTYEQYF	TGCAGCGTTGAAGATATGGGACTAGCGGGAGGTAGGAGGACCTACGAGCAGTACTTC
TRBJ2-1	-	TRBV7-6	-	CASSTQWWDEQFF	TGTGCCAGCAGCACCCAATGGTGGGATGAGCAGTTCTTC
TRBJ2-5	TRBD2	TRBV7-9	-	CASSQIEGLDETQYF	TGTGCCAGCAGCCAAATAGAGGGACTAGACGAGACCCAGTACTTC
TRBJ2-7	-	TRBV27	-	CASSLRGGSYKNYEQYF	TGTGCCAGCAGTTTACGTGGTGGGAGTTATAAGAACTACGAGCAGTACTTC
TRBJ2-3	-	TRBV7-6	-	CASSLAGGVTDTQYF	TGTGCCAGCAGCTTAGCAGGGGGAGTCACAGATACGCAGTATTTT
TRBJ2-2	TRBD2	TRBV19	-	CASSSSTSGRAVTGELFF	TGTGCCAGTAGTAGTTCCACCAGCGGGAGGGCCGTGACCGGGGAGCTGTTTTTT
TRBJ1-2	-	TRBV4-1	once	CASSQGARPGLSNYGYTF	TGCGCCAGCAGCCAAGGAGCCCGACCGGGGCTGTCGAACTATGGCTACACCTTC
TRBJ2-2	-	TRBV28	-	CASSSLGPTGELFF	TGTGCCAGCAGTTCTCTAGGTCCCACCGGGGAGCTGTTTTTT
TRBJ2-1	-	TRBV29-1	-	CSVEGWVFNEQFF	TGCAGCGTTGAAGGGTGGGTTTTCAATGAGCAGTTCTTC